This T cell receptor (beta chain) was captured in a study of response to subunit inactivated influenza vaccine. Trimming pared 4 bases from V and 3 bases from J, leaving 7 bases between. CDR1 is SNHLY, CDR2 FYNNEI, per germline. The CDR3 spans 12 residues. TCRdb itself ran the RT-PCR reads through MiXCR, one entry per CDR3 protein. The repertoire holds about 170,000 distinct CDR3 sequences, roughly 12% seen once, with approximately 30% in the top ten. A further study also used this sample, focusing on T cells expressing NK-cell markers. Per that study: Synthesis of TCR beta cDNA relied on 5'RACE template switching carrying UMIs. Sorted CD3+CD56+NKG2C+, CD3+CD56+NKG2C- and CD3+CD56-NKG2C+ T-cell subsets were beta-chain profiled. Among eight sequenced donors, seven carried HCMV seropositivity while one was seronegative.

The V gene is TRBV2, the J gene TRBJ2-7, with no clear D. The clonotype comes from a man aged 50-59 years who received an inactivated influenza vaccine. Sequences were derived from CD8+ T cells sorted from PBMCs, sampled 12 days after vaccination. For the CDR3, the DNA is TGTGCCAGCAGTGTTGGTGGCTACGAGCAGTACTTC. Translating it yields CASSVGGYEQYF. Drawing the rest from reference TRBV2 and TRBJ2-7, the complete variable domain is EPEVTQTPSHQVTQMGQEVILRCVPISNHLYFYWYRQILGQKVEFLVSFYNNEISEKSEIFDDQFSVERPDGSNFTLKIRSTKLEDSAMYFCASSVGGYEQYFGPGTRLTVT.